The 24 T cell receptor beta chains listed next were all sequenced from one sample in a study of blood T cell repertoires in COVID-19. TCRdb keeps only in-frame clones here, not all; method: immunoSEQ multiplex PCR. The repertoire holds 200,000 to 250,000 clones, with 83% as singletons. Material: PBMCs or T cells enriched from blood (not recorded which). These receptors all stem from a woman between 50 and 59 years old who had been exposed to COVID-19.

The genes are TRBV6-6 and TRBJ1-1; 8 bases agree with TRBD1. The CDR3 has 17 residues. In germline, CDR1 is MNHNY, CDR2 SVGAGI (reference sequence). The J segment lost 0 bases and the V segment lost 5 bases, leaving 11 bases of the junction unmatched. CDR3 region: CASSRYGQGHMNTEAFF. CDR3 coding DNA: TGTGCCAGCAGTCGATATGGACAGGGACATATGAACACTGAAGCTTTCTTT.

The chain is built from TRBV9 and TRBJ1-4, with no clear D. CDR3 length: 13 amino acids. Trimming left V 0 bases short and J 8 bases short, with 8 bases between. CDR1 is SGDLS and CDR2 is YYNGEE in the germline V gene. The CDR3 DNA is TGTGCCAGCAGCGTAGAGGGAGGCGAAAAACTGTTTTTT. It encodes CASSVEGGEKLFF.

This chain joins TRBV3-1 (or the pseudogene TRBV3-2) and TRBJ2-5; a weak D match, TRBD1 (7 bases). This CDR3 contains 15 residues. Germline CDR1 and CDR2: LGHDT and YNNKEL (reference sequence). Trimming took 3 bases from V and 5 from J, leaving 16 bases between them. CDR3 in DNA: TGTGCCAGCAGCCAGGGTACAGGGGAGGCGGAGACCCAGTACTTC. Encoded protein: CASSQGTGEAETQYF.

The V call is TRBV4-3, the J call TRBJ1-2; unclear D gene. V shed 0 bases and J shed 8 bases, with 16 bases lying between them. The CDR3 has 15 residues. From germline, CDR1 is LGHNA and CDR2 YSLEER. CDR3 loop: CASSQDIGGVRGYTF. In DNA form, the CDR3 reads TGCGCCAGCAGCCAAGATATAGGAGGTGTGAGAGGCTACACCTTC.

The chain combines TRBV28 with TRBJ1-2, with a possible D match to TRBD1 (6 bases). Germline-derived CDR1 and CDR2 are MDHEN and SYDVKM. The germline V and J ends were trimmed by 5 bases and 6 bases, with 13 bases remaining between them. The CDR3 loop spans 13 amino acids. As DNA, the CDR3 is TGTGCCAGCAGTGGGGGGGGCTGGGATGGCTACACCTTC. Encoded protein: CASSGGGWDGYTF.

This rearrangement joins TRBV20-1 to TRBJ1-5, with a weak D call TRBD1 (6 bases). The CDR3 extends over 16 amino acids. Trimming pared 3 bases from V and 5 bases from J, leaving 20 bases between. Looked up from germline, CDR1 is DFQATT and CDR2 is SNEGSKA (reference sequence). CDR3 sequence: CSASEGGKMRDQPQHF. For the CDR3, the DNA is TGCAGTGCTAGTGAGGGGGGAAAAATGAGGGATCAGCCCCAGCATTTT.

The chain is built from TRBV6-5 and TRBJ1-1, with 7 bases identical to TRBD1. In germline, CDR1 is MNHEY, CDR2 SVGAGI. This CDR3 comprises 13 residues. V was pared by 6 bases and J by 5 bases, with 6 bases of the junction left unmatched. The CDR3 nucleotides read TGTGCCAGCAGACCCGACAGGGCGACTGAAGCTTTCTTT. Amino acids: CASRPDRATEAFF.

The chain uses TRBV5-8 and TRBJ1-1; 7 positions agree with TRBD1. The V gene's germline CDR1 is SGHTS and CDR2 YDEGEE. V was pared by 2 bases and J by 4 bases, with 8 bases of the junction left unmatched. This CDR3 is built from 15 residues. CDR3 in amino acids: CASSFGGGVGTEAFF. CDR3 DNA: TGTGCCAGCAGCTTTGGAGGGGGCGTGGGCACTGAAGCTTTCTTT.

The rearrangement links TRBV12-3 or TRBV12-4 to TRBJ2-7; weak D call: TRBD1 (6 bases). The CDR3 has 12 amino acids. The V end was cut by 7 bases, the J end by 5 bases, with 12 bases between. In nucleotides, the CDR3 is TGTGCCAGCACCGCAGGGGCTCACGAGCAGTACTTC. Translating it yields CASTAGAHEQYF.

The table lists this clone with many counts. The chain joins TRBV5-6 to TRBJ2-5, with 7 bases lining up with TRBD1. The V gene's germline CDR1 is SGHDT and CDR2 YYEEEE. The CDR3 consists of 13 residues. Unmatched junction bases numbered 4, after V lost 1 base and J lost 7 bases. CDR3 coding DNA: TGTGCCAGCAGCTTGAGGGACAGAGGGACCCAGTACTTC. Residues: CASSLRDRGTQYF.

The chain recombines TRBV30 with TRBJ1-1, with 7 bases matching TRBD1. CDR3 size: 15 residues. After removal of 8 bases from V and 5 bases from J, the junction contained 17 bases not matched to a gene. The germline V gene encodes CDR1 GTSNPN and CDR2 SVGIG (reference sequence). This CDR3 is CAAGRPTGEWTEAFF. The CDR3 region has the DNA TGTGCCGCCGGTAGGCCCACAGGGGAGTGGACTGAAGCTTTCTTT.

The rearrangement joins TRBV7-9 to TRBJ1-2, with D perhaps matching TRBD1 (5 bases). V gave up 5 bases and J gave up 2 bases, with 15 bases separating them. CDR3 length: 15 residues. CDR1 and CDR2 (germline): SEHNR, FQNEAQ (reference sequence). The CDR3 spells CASSIKSGDNYGYTF. CDR3 DNA sequence: TGTGCCAGCAGCATTAAGAGCGGGGACAACTATGGCTACACCTTC.

This clone was counted once. The chain employs TRBV30 and TRBJ1-1, with 9 bases lining up with TRBD1. This CDR3 contains 12 residues. V trimming: 1 base; J trimming: 10 bases; junction bases outside the gene matches: 4. Germline CDR1 GTSNPN, CDR2 SVGIG (reference sequence). In DNA form, the CDR3 reads TGTGCCTGGAGTGCTCGACAGGGGGGAGCTTTCTTT. Its protein product is CAWSARQGGAFF.

The V call is TRBV11-2, the J call TRBJ2-7, with D maybe TRBD1 (7 bases). CDR3 length: 15 residues. Trimming stripped 0 bases from V and 3 bases from J, with 12 bases between. The germline gives CDR1 SGHAT, CDR2 FQNNGV. The CDR3 DNA sequence: TGTGCCAGCAGCTTAGAAGGGACAGCGGGCTACGAGCAGTACTTC. Translated: CASSLEGTAGYEQYF.

This chain links TRBV10-3 with TRBJ2-1; D may be TRBD2 (6 bases). Trimming shortened V by 6 bases and J by 9 bases, and 12 bases separated the two germline ends. CDR3 length: 12 residues. Germline CDR1 and CDR2: ENHRY and SYGVKD. The chain's CDR3 is CAISAGTGEQFF. CDR3 coding DNA: TGTGCCATCAGCGCGGGGACCGGTGAGCAGTTCTTC.

CDR3 DNA sequence: TGTGCCAACAGCAAGGACAGGCCTACTAACTATGGCTACACCTTC. Its translation: CANSKDRPTNYGYTF. The chain recombines TRBV6-7 with TRBJ1-2, with TRBD1 matching 7 bases. TRBV6-7 is labeled an ORF, and its function is uncertain. The CDR3 has 15 residues. The trim removed 10 bases at V and 0 bases at J, leaving 11 bases unmatched.

This chain joins TRBV7-9 and TRBJ2-6, with D possibly matching TRBD2 (5 bases). Germline V lookup: CDR1 SEHNR, CDR2 FQNEAQ (reference sequence). Trimming took 5 bases from V and 4 from J, leaving 12 bases between them. The CDR3 totals 15 residues. This chain's CDR3 is CASSPRDVGANVLTF. The DNA for the CDR3 is TGTGCCAGCAGCCCGAGGGATGTCGGGGCCAACGTCCTGACTTTC. Variable domain in full (rest from reference TRBV7-9 and TRBJ2-6): DTGVSQNPRHKITKRGQNVTFRCDPISEHNRLYWYRQTLGQGPEFLTYFQNEAQLEKSRLLSDRFSAERPKGSFSTLEIQRTEQGDSAMYLCASSPRDVGANVLTFGAGSRLTVL.

The chain recombines TRBV7-2 with TRBJ1-5, with D unresolved. Germline loops: CDR1 SGHTA, CDR2 FQGNSA. CDR3 length equals 14 residues. Trimming removed 4 bases at V and 4 bases at J, with 11 bases between. Written as DNA, the CDR3 is TGTGCCAGCAGCTCCCCTTCGTATAATCAGCCCCAGCATTTT. Its translation: CASSSPSYNQPQHF.

V and J are TRBV27 and TRBJ2-7; D unresolved. V shed 5 bases and J shed 0 bases, with 11 bases lying between them. This CDR3 comprises 14 residues. Per germline, CDR1 MNHEY and CDR2 SMNVEV (reference sequence). Here the CDR3 reads CASSLLGLSYEQYF. As DNA, the CDR3 is TGTGCCAGCAGTCTCCTTGGCCTCTCCTACGAGCAGTACTTC.

The chain employs TRBV11-2 and TRBJ1-1, with 7 positions matching TRBD1. CDR3 size: 16 residues. With V trimmed by 5 bases and J by 0 bases, 9 bases remained unmatched. CDR1 SGHAT and CDR2 FQNNGV come from the germline V gene. The CDR3 region is CASSPPRGFMNTEAFF. CDR3 nucleotide sequence: TGTGCCAGCAGCCCCCCCAGGGGGTTCATGAACACTGAAGCTTTCTTT.

The count of this clone is one. The CDR3 sequence: CASSVREMGQGPETQYF. As DNA, the CDR3 is TGTGCCAGCAGCGTGCGAGAGATGGGACAGGGACCCGAGACCCAGTACTTC. V gene TRBV9 combines with J gene TRBJ2-5; 9 nucleotides align to TRBD1. Germline V gene sequence: CDR1 SGDLS, CDR2 YYNGEE. This CDR3 has 17 residues. After removal of 2 bases from V and 5 bases from J, the junction contained 13 bases not matched to a gene.

The V and J genes are TRBV9 and TRBJ1-1; D is perhaps TRBD1 (6 bases). Germline values: CDR1 SGDLS, CDR2 YYNGEE. V shed 3 bases and J shed 4 bases, with 16 bases lying between them. This CDR3 is 15 amino acids long. CDR3 in amino acids: CASSGGRGGGTEAFF. For the CDR3, the DNA is TGTGCCAGCAGCGGGGGCAGGGGTGGAGGCACTGAAGCTTTCTTT. Together with reference TRBV9 and TRBJ1-1, the CDR3 gives the full variable domain: DSGVTQTPKHLITATGQRVTLRCSPRSGDLSVYWYQQSLDQGLQFLIQYYNGEERAKGNILERFSAQQFPDLHSELNLSSLELGDSALYFCASSGGRGGGTEAFFGQGTRLTVV.

The chain is built from TRBV5-6 and TRBJ2-7; D is uncertain. CDR3 length: 13 amino acids. Germline V gene lookup returns CDR1 SGHDT and CDR2 YYEEEE. Trimming left V 4 bases short and J 2 bases short, with 10 bases between. CDR3 loop: CASSPGATYEQYF. The CDR3 nucleotides read TGTGCCAGCAGCCCCGGAGCCACCTACGAGCAGTACTTC.

This rearrangement joins TRBV7-9 to TRBJ1-2; the D gene is possibly TRBD1 (6 bases). V lost 4 bases to trimming and J lost 1 base, with 10 bases between them. This CDR3 contains 14 residues. Germline-derived CDR1 and CDR2 are SEHNR and FQNEAQ (reference sequence). Here the CDR3 DNA reads TGTGCCAGCAGCTCCCGGACAGTTAACTATGGCTACACCTTC. Translated: CASSSRTVNYGYTF.